A single sample is the source of the 28 T cell receptor beta chains below, sequenced in a study of blood T cells in healthy people across ages. PCR was performed a second time for about 7 to 11 cycles using a sample-barcoded 5' primer and a J-beta primer mix. MiXCR was run by TCRdb on the 5' RACE reads, yielding one entry per CDR3 protein. Among roughly 1,300,000 distinct CDR3 sequences listed, around 59% were seen once. The material sequenced was blood. These receptors originate from a man younger than 35 in good health.

The chain employs TRBV4-1 and TRBJ2-7, with 10 bases that match TRBD1. The CDR3 runs 16 residues. Germline lookup yields CDR1 MGHRA and CDR2 YSYEKL. Germline trimming cut 3 bases from V and 2 bases from J; bases unmatched to any gene: 7. DNA for the CDR3: TGCGCCAGCAGCCATTTCGCCGGGACAGGGGCCTACGAGCAGTACTTC. Residues: CASSHFAGTGAYEQYF.

The chain is built from TRBV5-1 and TRBJ1-4; D unresolved. Between the trimmed V and J ends, which lost 1 base and 0 bases, there was a span of 7 bases. The CDR3 is 15 amino acids. From germline, CDR1 is SGHRS and CDR2 YFSETQ. CDR3 loop: CASSLTHSTNEKLFF. As DNA, the CDR3 is TGCGCCAGCAGCTTGACCCATTCAACTAATGAAAAACTGTTTTTT.

The genes are TRBV7-2 and TRBJ2-5, with 12 nucleotides matching TRBD2. Germline values: CDR1 SGHTA, CDR2 FQGNSA. The CDR3 sequence is 16 residues long. J was trimmed by 4 bases and V by 3 bases; bases with no gene match: 6. The CDR3 here is CASSFPSGRARETQYF. In DNA, the CDR3 is TGTGCCAGCAGCTTTCCTAGCGGGAGGGCACGAGAGACCCAGTACTTC.

The chain is built from TRBV25-1 and TRBJ2-7, with 9 bases fitting TRBD1. Germline assignment: CDR1 MGHDK and CDR2 SYGVNS. The trim removed 6 bases at V and 3 bases at J, leaving 9 bases unmatched. The CDR3 has 15 residues. CDR3 in DNA: TGTGCCAGCAGGGGGACAGGGAAGGTCGTCTACGAGCAGTACTTC. Its translation is CASRGTGKVVYEQYF.

The table lists this clonotype with a few counts. The V gene is TRBV7-2, the J gene TRBJ2-3; 10 bases fit TRBD2. The CDR3 sequence is 15 residues long. Germline CDR1 is SGHTA and CDR2 is FQGNSA. The V and J ends lost 1 base and 5 bases, in that order; junction bases with no gene match: 3. The CDR3: CASSLEAGGVDTQYF. In DNA, the CDR3 is TGTGCCAGCAGCTTAGAAGCGGGAGGGGTAGATACGCAGTATTTT.

The rearrangement joins TRBV27 to TRBJ1-5; 7 bases map to TRBD1. The CDR3 consists of 16 residues. Germline lookup yields CDR1 MNHEY and CDR2 SMNVEV (reference sequence). The junction had 18 bases not matched to a gene; V was cut back by 6 bases and J by 10 bases. CDR3 nucleotides: TGTGCCAGCAGCCTTTACACCCCGGACAGGAGGGACCCCCAGCATTTT. This sequence encodes CASSLYTPDRRDPQHF.

This clonotype was counted a single time. V gene TRBV29-1 combines with J gene TRBJ1-1, with no clear D. V was shortened by 7 bases and J by 8 bases, with 11 bases between the two germline ends. The germline CDR1 and CDR2 sequences are SQVTM and ANQGSEA. This CDR3 contains 10 residues. In nucleotides, the CDR3 is TGCAGCGCCCCTGGGGAGGAAGCTTTCTTT. It is translated as CSAPGEEAFF.

This clonotype was counted a few times. The V and J genes are TRBV6-2 or TRBV6-3 and TRBJ2-1, with 7 bases identical to TRBD1. Germline lookup yields CDR1 MNHEY and CDR2 SVGEGT. This CDR3 has 12 residues. The V and J ends lost 5 bases and 7 bases, in that order; junction bases with no gene match: 2. This chain's CDR3 is CASSKQGNEQFF. CDR3 sequence (DNA): TGTGCCAGCAGTAAACAGGGGAATGAGCAGTTCTTC.

This clonotype was picked up a small number of times. This chain connects TRBV3-1 to TRBJ2-7; tentatively, D is TRBD2 (7 bases). Germline V gives CDR1 LGHDT, CDR2 YNNKEL (reference sequence). V dropped 3 bases and J dropped 5 bases, with 14 bases sitting between them. The CDR3 consists of 14 residues. CDR3 DNA sequence: TGTGCCAGCAGCCACCACCCGGGGGGCGACGAGCAGTACTTC. It is translated as CASSHHPGGDEQYF.

This clonotype was found a few times. The rearrangement joins TRBV5-1 to TRBJ1-2; TRBD1 is a possible D gene (5 bases). Trimming removed 0 bases from V and 6 bases from J, with 15 bases in between. The germline V gene has CDR1 SGHRS and CDR2 YFSETQ. The CDR3 runs to 15 residues. CDR3 bases: TGCGCCAGCAGCTTGGAACAGGTCCAAACCGATGGCTACACCTTC. Protein: CASSLEQVQTDGYTF.

The chain recombines TRBV20-1 with TRBJ2-1, with 10 bases lining up with TRBD1. Germline CDR1 DFQATT, CDR2 SNEGSKA (reference sequence). With 5 bases clipped from V and 7 bases from J, the junction kept 5 bases outside the gene matches. The CDR3 totals 13 residues. CDR3 bases: TGCAGTGCTGATAGACAGGGGGCGAATGAGCAGTTCTTC. Translating it yields CSADRQGANEQFF.

This clonotype showed up just a few times. As DNA, the CDR3 is TGCGCCAGCAGCGCTGACAGTTTAAGCAATCAGCCCCAGCATTTT. It specifies CASSADSLSNQPQHF. The genes are TRBV4-1 and TRBJ1-5, with D possibly matching TRBD1 (5 bases). Trimming shortened V by 5 bases and J by 1 base, and 12 bases separated the two germline ends. Per germline, CDR1 MGHRA and CDR2 YSYEKL. This CDR3 has 15 amino acids.

The J gene is TRBJ2-1, the V gene TRBV3-1; D ambiguous. Germline V gene data show CDR1 as LGHDT and CDR2 as YNNKEL (reference sequence). The ends were cut back, 4 bases at V and 0 bases at J, with 10 bases in the middle. This CDR3 has 15 residues. In nucleotides, the CDR3 is TGTGCCAGCAGCCTGAGCGTACTCTCCTACAATGAGCAGTTCTTC. Translated, it gives CASSLSVLSYNEQFF.

The chain has TRBV5-5 and TRBJ2-2, with D perhaps matching TRBD2 (6 bases). The CDR3 has 13 residues. Germline CDR1 reads SGHKS; CDR2 reads YYEKEE (reference sequence). The V end was cut by 4 bases, the J end by 5 bases, with 9 bases between. The DNA for the CDR3 is TGTGCCAGCAGCGGAGGGGTGACCGGGGAGCTGTTTTTT. The encoded protein is CASSGGVTGELFF.

The chain is built from TRBV7-2 and TRBJ1-2; 7 nucleotides agree with TRBD1. Germline V lookup: CDR1 SGHTA, CDR2 FQGNSA. Losses at the gene ends were 6 bases for V and 8 bases for J; bases not matched to a gene: 12. The CDR3 loop spans 14 amino acids. As DNA, the CDR3 is TGTGCCAGCAGTAAAAACAGGGGTGACGGAGGCTACACCTTC. Amino acids: CASSKNRGDGGYTF. Looking up the rest from reference TRBV7-2 and TRBJ1-2 gives the full variable domain: GAGVSQSPSNKVTEKGKDVELRCDPISGHTALYWYRQSLGQGLEFLIYFQGNSAPDKSGLPSDRFSAERTGGSVSTLTIQRTQQEDSAVYLCASSKNRGDGGYTFGSGTRLTVV.

The V and J genes are TRBV15 and TRBJ2-7, with D unclear. Germline loops: CDR1 LNHNV, CDR2 YYDKDF (reference sequence). This CDR3 spans 16 amino acids. V was shortened by 6 bases and J by 2 bases, with 20 bases between the two germline ends. The CDR3 DNA reads as TGTGCCACCAGGCGCCCTATTGGCGACATCGCCTACGAGCAGTACTTC. Encoded protein: CATRRPIGDIAYEQYF.

This clonotype showed up just a few times. V usage is TRBV27 and J usage is TRBJ2-7, with 8 bases fitting TRBD1. Germline V gene sequence: CDR1 MNHEY, CDR2 SMNVEV (reference sequence). The V segment lost 6 bases and the J segment 0 bases; nucleotides outside the gene matches: 7. The CDR3 spans 15 residues. The CDR3 DNA follows: TGTGCCAGCAGAATCCACAGGGGGGCCTCCTACGAGCAGTACTTC. This gives the protein CASRIHRGASYEQYF.

J is TRBJ2-7 and V is TRBV29-1; TRBD2 matches at 10 bases. The CDR3 totals 18 residues. The ends lost 2 bases at V and 7 bases at J; junction bases unmatched: 20. Germline V CDR1 and CDR2: SQVTM, ANQGSEA. CDR3 region: CSVERLAGAGGSYNEQYF. CDR3 DNA sequence: TGCAGCGTTGAAAGGCTAGCGGGGGCGGGGGGTTCCTACAATGAGCAGTACTTC.

The CDR3 here is CSARGLTGANVLTF. In DNA, the CDR3 is TGCAGTGCTAGGGGCTTAACTGGGGCCAACGTCCTGACTTTC. The chain is built from TRBV20-1 and TRBJ2-6, with D unresolved. V lost 3 bases and J 2 bases, leaving 8 bases between the germline ends. Germline lookup yields CDR1 DFQATT and CDR2 SNEGSKA (reference sequence). CDR3 length: 14 residues.

This clonotype turned up a few times. The chain carries TRBV20-1 and TRBJ2-7, with D tentatively TRBD1 (5 bases). The V gene's germline CDR1 is DFQATT and CDR2 SNEGSKA (reference sequence). This CDR3 comprises 14 residues. V was clipped by 5 bases and J by 0 bases, with 14 bases between them. For the CDR3, the DNA is TGCAGTGCTCCTACGACAGAAATCTCCTACGAGCAGTACTTC. Its protein is CSAPTTEISYEQYF.

The chain combines TRBV7-9 with TRBJ2-1; D perhaps matches TRBD2 (5 bases). CDR1 is SEHNR, CDR2 FQNEAQ, per germline (reference sequence). V lost 1 base and J lost 3, with 13 bases in between. This CDR3 region has 16 residues. CDR3 region: CASSLDEGGYYNEQFF. The CDR3 DNA reads TGTGCCAGCAGCTTAGACGAAGGCGGGTACTACAATGAGCAGTTCTTC.

This chain joins TRBV25-1 and TRBJ2-3; TRBD2 matches 9 bases. The CDR3 has 16 amino acids. Trimming at V came to 1 base and at J to 4 bases, leaving 6 bases not matched to a gene. CDR1 and CDR2 from the germline V gene are MGHDK and SYGVNS. The CDR3, as DNA: TGTGCCAGCAGTGAATTAGGCGCGGGAGGGCCAGATACGCAGTATTTT. It encodes CASSELGAGGPDTQYF. Full variable domain (missing parts from reference TRBV25-1 and TRBJ2-3): EADIYQTPRYLVIGTGKKITLECSQTMGHDKMYWYQQDPGMELHLIHYSYGVNSTEKGDLSSESTVSRIRTEHFPLTLESARPSHTSQYLCASSELGAGGPDTQYFGPGTRLTVL.

This clonotype was detected once. The gene calls are TRBV12-3 or TRBV12-4 and TRBJ1-1, with 8 bases matching TRBD1. The CDR3 runs 17 residues. The V and J ends lost 8 bases and 1 base, in that order; junction bases with no gene match: 15. The CDR3 sequence: CASHDPDRERGNTEAFF. In DNA form, the CDR3 reads TGTGCCAGCCACGACCCGGACAGGGAAAGGGGGAACACTGAAGCTTTCTTT.

The chain links TRBV10-3 to TRBJ1-2; D perhaps matches TRBD1 (6 bases). The length of the CDR3 is 13 residues. V was shortened by 6 bases and J by 8 bases, with 16 bases between the two germline ends. CDR1 and CDR2 from the germline V gene are ENHRY and SYGVKD. CDR3 DNA sequence: TGTGCCATCAGAGAAGACAGGCCAAACGGCTACACCTTC. It encodes CAIREDRPNGYTF.

The chain combines TRBV6-5 with TRBJ2-2; no reliable D call. V was pared by 5 bases and J by 1 base, with 11 bases between. The CDR3 totals 15 residues. CDR1 is MNHEY, CDR2 SVGAGI, per germline. The chain's CDR3 is CASSPGSVNTGELFF. For the CDR3, the DNA is TGTGCCAGCAGTCCCGGGTCAGTGAACACCGGGGAGCTGTTTTTT.

The chain recombines TRBV7-2 with TRBJ1-6; 7 bases fit TRBD1. V lost 1 base and J lost 10; bases outside the gene matches: 10. The CDR3 has 16 residues. Germline CDR1 is SGHTA and CDR2 is FQGNSA. The CDR3 sequence is CASSLDLTGVNSPLHF. CDR3 in DNA: TGTGCCAGCAGCTTAGACCTCACAGGGGTCAACTCACCCCTCCACTTT.

Remarks on this clonotype: The junction and the germline gene differ at one end; a read error may be behind it. The rearrangement links TRBV11-2 to TRBJ2-7; 7 bases are a match to TRBD2. The germline gives CDR1 SGHAT, CDR2 FQNNGV. The CDR3 has 14 residues. The DNA of the CDR3 is TGTACCAGCAGCTTAGCGGGCTCAGCCTACGAGCAGTACTTC. Residues: CTSSLAGSAYEQYF. Based on the CDR3 plus reference TRBV11-2 and TRBJ2-7, the full variable domain is EAGVAQSPRYKIIEKRQSVAFWCNPISGHATLYWYQQILGQGPKLLIQFQNNGVVDDSQLPKDRFSAERLKGVDSTLKIQPAKLEDSAVYLCTSSLAGSAYEQYFGPGTRLTVT.

The chain employs TRBV5-6 and TRBJ1-2; D gene uncertain. Germline lookup yields CDR1 SGHDT and CDR2 YYEEEE. The CDR3 length is 14 residues. Trimming shortened V by 2 bases and J by 6 bases, and 14 bases separated the two germline ends. The chain's CDR3 is CASSLGRRVNGYTF. The CDR3 region has the DNA TGTGCCAGCAGCTTAGGACGGAGGGTTAATGGCTACACCTTC.